This TCR beta chain comes out of a study of Ad26.COV2.S vaccination and SARS-CoV-2 variants. Overall study results and limits: After vaccination, substantial breadth of spike-specific CD8+ and CD4+ responses was reported. Across vaccine and placebo recipients, the breadth of non-spike TCRs was similar.

The assay was immunoSEQ multiplex PCR, and TCRdb's table has in-frame clones only and misses some. The sample includes 350,000 to 500,000 clones, around 87% of them seen just once. In the case of this clone: Its target is unknown. Within the sample, other DNA sequences also encode this same CDR3.

The CDR3 consists of 14 residues. The ends were cut back, 5 bases at V and 0 bases at J, with 8 bases in the middle. Per germline, CDR1 SGHTA and CDR2 FQGNSA. The treatment: approximately 18 received Ad26.COV2.S at low or high dose, single or two shots; five or six received placebo; per-sample allocation not given. All samples were drawn on day 63, counting from the first vaccine or placebo injection. The clonotype was recovered from a person between 18 and 59 years old who received the Ad26.COV2.S COVID-19 vaccine or a placebo. The specimen was peripheral blood, collected in a trial of Ad26.COV2.S vaccine versus placebo. The chain combines TRBV7-2 with TRBJ1-3; TRBD1 might be the D (5 bases). The CDR3 DNA reads TGTGCCAGCAGCCTCGACAGCTCTGGAAACACCATATATTTT. It translates to CASSLDSSGNTIYF.